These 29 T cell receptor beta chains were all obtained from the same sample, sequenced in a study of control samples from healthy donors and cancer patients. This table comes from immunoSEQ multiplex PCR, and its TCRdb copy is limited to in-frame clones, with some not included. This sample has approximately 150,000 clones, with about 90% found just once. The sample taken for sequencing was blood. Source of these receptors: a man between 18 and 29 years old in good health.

The CDR3 DNA reads as TGTGCCAGCAGCCCTACCCAGGGGACTGTCTATGGCTACACCTTC. It translates to CASSPTQGTVYGYTF. The gene calls are TRBV7-2 and TRBJ1-2, with D perhaps TRBD1 (6 bases). Germline V lookup: CDR1 SGHTA, CDR2 FQGNSA. This CDR3 is built from 15 residues. V lost 5 bases, J lost 4 bases, and 17 bases lay in between.

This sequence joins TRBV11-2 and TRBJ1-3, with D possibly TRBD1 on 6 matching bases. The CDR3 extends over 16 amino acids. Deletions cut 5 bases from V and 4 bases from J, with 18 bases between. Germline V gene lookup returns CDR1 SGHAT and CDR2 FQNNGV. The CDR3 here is CASSPSRGAWGNTIYF. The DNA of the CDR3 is TGTGCCAGCAGCCCCTCCCGGGGGGCGTGGGGAAACACCATATATTTT.

In nucleotides, the CDR3 is TGTGCCAGCAGCTTAAAGGGGTTCCAAGAGACCCAGTACTTC. Residues: CASSLKGFQETQYF. V usage is TRBV7-2 and J usage is TRBJ2-5; maybe TRBD1 (5 bases). CDR3 length equals 14 residues. Germline V lookup: CDR1 SGHTA, CDR2 FQGNSA. The V end lost 2 bases, the J end lost 1 base, and 8 bases lay between the germline ends.

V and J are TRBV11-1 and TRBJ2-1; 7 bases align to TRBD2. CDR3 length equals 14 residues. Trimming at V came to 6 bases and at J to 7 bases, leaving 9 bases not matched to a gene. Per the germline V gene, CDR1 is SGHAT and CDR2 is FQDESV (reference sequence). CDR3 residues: CASSGGGSVNEQFF. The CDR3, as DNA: TGTGCCAGCAGTGGCGGGGGTTCAGTTAATGAGCAGTTCTTC.

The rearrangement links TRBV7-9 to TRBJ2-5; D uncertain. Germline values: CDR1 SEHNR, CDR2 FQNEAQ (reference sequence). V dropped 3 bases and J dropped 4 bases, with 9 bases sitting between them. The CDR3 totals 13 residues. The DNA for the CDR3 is TGTGCCAGCAGCTTTGGCAGTGTAGAGACCCAGTACTTC. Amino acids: CASSFGSVETQYF.

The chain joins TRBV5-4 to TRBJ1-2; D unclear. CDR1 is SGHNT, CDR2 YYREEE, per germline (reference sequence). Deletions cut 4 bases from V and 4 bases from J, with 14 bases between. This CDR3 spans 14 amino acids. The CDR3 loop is CASSPPAGSYGYTF. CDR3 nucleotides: TGTGCCAGCAGCCCGCCGGCGGGAAGCTATGGCTACACCTTC.

The CDR3 nucleotides are TGTGCCAGCAGCCCGACAGGGGCGGGCACTGAAGCTTTCTTT. Amino acids: CASSPTGAGTEAFF. The chain carries TRBV2 and TRBJ1-1, with 8 bases lining up with TRBD1. With V trimmed by 6 bases and J by 4 bases, 7 bases remained unmatched. The CDR3 length is 14 residues. Germline V gene sequence: CDR1 SNHLY, CDR2 FYNNEI.

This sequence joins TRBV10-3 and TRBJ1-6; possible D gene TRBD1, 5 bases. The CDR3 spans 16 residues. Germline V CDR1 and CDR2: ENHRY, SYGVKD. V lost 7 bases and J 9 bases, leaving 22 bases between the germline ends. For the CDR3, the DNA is TGTGCCATCACCCCAACGTTAGAGCGTGGGGGTTCACCCCTCCACTTT. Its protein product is CAITPTLERGGSPLHF.

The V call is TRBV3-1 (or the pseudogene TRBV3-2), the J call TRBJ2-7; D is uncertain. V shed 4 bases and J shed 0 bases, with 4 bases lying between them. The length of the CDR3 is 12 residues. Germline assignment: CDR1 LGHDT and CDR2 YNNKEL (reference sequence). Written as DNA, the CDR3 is TGTGCCAGCAGCCCTAGCTCCTACGAGCAGTACTTC. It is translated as CASSPSSYEQYF.

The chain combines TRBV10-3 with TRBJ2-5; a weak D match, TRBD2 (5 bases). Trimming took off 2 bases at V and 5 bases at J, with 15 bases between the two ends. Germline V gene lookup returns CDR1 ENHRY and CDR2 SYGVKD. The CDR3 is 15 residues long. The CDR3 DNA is TGTGCCATCAGTGAGGGCGCGCGGGTCATGGAGACCCAGTACTTC. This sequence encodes CAISEGARVMETQYF.

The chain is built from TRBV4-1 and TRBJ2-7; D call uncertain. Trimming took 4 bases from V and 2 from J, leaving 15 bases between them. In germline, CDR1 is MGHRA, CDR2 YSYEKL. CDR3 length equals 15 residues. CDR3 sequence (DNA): TGCGCCAGCAGCCCCCAAATGACAAGTCCCTACGAGCAGTACTTC. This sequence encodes CASSPQMTSPYEQYF.

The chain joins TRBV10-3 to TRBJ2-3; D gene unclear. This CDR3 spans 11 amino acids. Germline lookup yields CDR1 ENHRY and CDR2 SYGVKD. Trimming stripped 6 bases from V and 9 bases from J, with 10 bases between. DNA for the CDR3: TGTGCCATCAGCGAGCAGGAGACGCAGTATTTT. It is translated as CAISEQETQYF.

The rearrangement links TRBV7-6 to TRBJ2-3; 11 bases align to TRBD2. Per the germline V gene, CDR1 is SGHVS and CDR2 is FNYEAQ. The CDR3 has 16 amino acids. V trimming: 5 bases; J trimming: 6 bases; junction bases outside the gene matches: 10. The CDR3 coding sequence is TGTGCCAGCAGCGCCTCCCTAGCGGGGGGACCCGATACGCAGTATTTT. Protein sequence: CASSASLAGGPDTQYF.

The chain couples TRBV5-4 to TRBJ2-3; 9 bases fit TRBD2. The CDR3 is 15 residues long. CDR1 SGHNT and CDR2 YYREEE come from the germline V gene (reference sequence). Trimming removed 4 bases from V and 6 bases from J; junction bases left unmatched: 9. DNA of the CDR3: TGTGCCAGCAGCCGAGATGGCCTAGCGGGGGATACGCAGTATTTT. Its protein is CASSRDGLAGDTQYF.

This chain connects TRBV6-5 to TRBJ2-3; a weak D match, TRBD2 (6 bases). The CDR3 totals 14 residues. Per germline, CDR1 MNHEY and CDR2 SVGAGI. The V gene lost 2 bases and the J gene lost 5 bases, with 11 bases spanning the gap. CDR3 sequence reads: CASSYKISGDTQYF. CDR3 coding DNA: TGTGCCAGCAGTTACAAGATTAGCGGAGATACGCAGTATTTT.

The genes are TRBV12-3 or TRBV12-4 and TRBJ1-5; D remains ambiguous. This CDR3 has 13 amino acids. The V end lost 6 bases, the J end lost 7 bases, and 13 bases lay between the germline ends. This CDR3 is CASSRGGKQPQHF. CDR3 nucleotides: TGTGCCAGCAGCCGAGGAGGGAAACAGCCCCAGCATTTT.

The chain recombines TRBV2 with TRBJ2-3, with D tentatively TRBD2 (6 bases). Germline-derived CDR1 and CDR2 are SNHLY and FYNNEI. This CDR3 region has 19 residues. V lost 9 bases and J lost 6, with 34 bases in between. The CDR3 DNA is TGTGCCAGTACAGGAGCAATGGGAGGAACTTCGTTAGTTGTGGATACGCAGTATTTT. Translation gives CASTGAMGGTSLVVDTQYF.

CDR3 protein: CASARRRALNEKLFF. DNA for the CDR3: TGCGCCAGCGCACGAAGAAGGGCCCTTAATGAAAAACTGTTTTTT. The chain is built from TRBV23-1 and TRBJ1-4; D uncertain. TRBV23-1 is sorted into the ORF group, with uncertain function. The ends were cut back, 8 bases at V and 4 bases at J, with 17 bases in the middle. The CDR3 length is 15 residues.

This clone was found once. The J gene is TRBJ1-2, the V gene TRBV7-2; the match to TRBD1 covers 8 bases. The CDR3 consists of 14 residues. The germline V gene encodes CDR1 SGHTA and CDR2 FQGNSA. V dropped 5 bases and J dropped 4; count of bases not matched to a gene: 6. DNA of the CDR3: TGTGCCAGCAGCCCCGGACAGGGCGCCTATGGCTACACCTTC. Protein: CASSPGQGAYGYTF. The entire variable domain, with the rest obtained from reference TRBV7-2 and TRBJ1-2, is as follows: GAGVSQSPSNKVTEKGKDVELRCDPISGHTALYWYRQSLGQGLEFLIYFQGNSAPDKSGLPSDRFSAERTGGSVSTLTIQRTQQEDSAVYLCASSPGQGAYGYTFGSGTRLTVV.

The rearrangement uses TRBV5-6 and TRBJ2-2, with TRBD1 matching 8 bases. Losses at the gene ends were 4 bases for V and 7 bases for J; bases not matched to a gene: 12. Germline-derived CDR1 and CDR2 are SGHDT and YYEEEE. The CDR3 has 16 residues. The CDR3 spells CASSPDRTGRDGELFF. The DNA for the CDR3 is TGTGCCAGCAGCCCGGATAGGACAGGGAGAGACGGGGAGCTGTTTTTT.

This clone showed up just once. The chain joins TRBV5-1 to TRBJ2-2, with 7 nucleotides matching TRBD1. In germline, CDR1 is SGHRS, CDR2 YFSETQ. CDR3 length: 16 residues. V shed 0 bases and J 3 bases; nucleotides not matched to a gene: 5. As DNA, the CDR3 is TGCGCCAGCAGCTTGGGACAGGGCGCCGACACCGGGGAGCTGTTTTTT. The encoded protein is CASSLGQGADTGELFF.

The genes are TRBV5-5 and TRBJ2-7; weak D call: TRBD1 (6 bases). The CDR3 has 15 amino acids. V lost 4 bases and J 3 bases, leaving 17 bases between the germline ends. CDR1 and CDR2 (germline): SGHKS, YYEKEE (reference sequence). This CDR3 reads CASSVSPGHYYEQYF. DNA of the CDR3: TGTGCCAGCAGCGTATCCCCGGGACATTACTACGAGCAGTACTTC.

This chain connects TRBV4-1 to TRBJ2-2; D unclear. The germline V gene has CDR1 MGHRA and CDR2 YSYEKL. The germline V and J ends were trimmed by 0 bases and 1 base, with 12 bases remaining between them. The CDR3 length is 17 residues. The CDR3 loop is CASSQDKVSRNTGELFF. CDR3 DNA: TGCGCCAGCAGCCAAGATAAGGTTAGCAGGAACACCGGGGAGCTGTTTTTT.

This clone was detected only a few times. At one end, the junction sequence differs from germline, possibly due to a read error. The CDR3 DNA sequence: TGTGCCAGCAGCGAAGGGACAGGGACTAATTCACCCCTCCACTTT. Translated: CASSEGTGTNSPLHF. The chain is built from TRBV2 and TRBJ1-6; 9 bases map to TRBD1. In germline, CDR1 is SNHLY, CDR2 FYNNEI. The CDR3 is 15 amino acids.

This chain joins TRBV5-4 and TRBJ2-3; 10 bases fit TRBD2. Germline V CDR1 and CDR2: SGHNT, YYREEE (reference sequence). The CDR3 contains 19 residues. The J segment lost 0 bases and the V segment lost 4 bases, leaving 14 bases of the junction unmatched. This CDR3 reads CASSATGLAEKPSTDTQYF. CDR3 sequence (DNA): TGTGCCAGCAGCGCGACCGGACTAGCGGAAAAACCTAGCACAGATACGCAGTATTTT.

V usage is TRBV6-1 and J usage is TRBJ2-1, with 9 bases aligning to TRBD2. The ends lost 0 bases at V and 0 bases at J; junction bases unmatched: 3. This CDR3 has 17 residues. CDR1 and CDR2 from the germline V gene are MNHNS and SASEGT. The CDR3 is CASSEARRGGSYNEQFF. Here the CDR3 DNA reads TGTGCCAGCAGTGAAGCGCGGCGGGGGGGCTCCTACAATGAGCAGTTCTTC.

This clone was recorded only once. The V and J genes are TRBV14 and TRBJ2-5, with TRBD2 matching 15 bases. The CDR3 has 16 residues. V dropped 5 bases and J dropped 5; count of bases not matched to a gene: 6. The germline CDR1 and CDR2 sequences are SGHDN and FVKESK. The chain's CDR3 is CASSKGLAGGLETQYF. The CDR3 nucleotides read TGTGCCAGCAGCAAGGGACTAGCGGGGGGCCTGGAGACCCAGTACTTC. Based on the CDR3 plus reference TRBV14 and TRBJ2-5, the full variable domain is EAGVTQFPSHSVIEKGQTVTLRCDPISGHDNLYWYRRVMGKEIKFLLHFVKESKQDESGMPNNRFLAERTGGTYSTLKVQPAELEDSGVYFCASSKGLAGGLETQYFGPGTRLLVL.

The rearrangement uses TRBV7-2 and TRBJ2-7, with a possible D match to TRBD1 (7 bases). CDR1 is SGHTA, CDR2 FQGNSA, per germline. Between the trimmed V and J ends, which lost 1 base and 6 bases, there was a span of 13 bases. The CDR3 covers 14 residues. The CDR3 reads CASSLGQGGGEQYF. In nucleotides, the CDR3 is TGTGCCAGCAGCTTAGGGCAGGGGGGAGGCGAGCAGTACTTC.

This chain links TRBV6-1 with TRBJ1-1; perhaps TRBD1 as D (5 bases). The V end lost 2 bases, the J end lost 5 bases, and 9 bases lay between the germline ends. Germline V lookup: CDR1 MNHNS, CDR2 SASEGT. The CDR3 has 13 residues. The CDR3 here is CASSERGGTEAFF. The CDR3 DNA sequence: TGTGCCAGCAGTGAAAGGGGAGGGACTGAAGCTTTCTTT.